The 10 T cell receptor beta chains below come from one sample, sequenced in a study of T cells in Graves' hyperthyroidism and ophthalmopathy. Amplified regions were TCR beta CDR3 sequences from RNA transcripts. HTBI primers drove first-round RT-PCR of the TCR CDR3. TCRdb re-analysed the multiplex PCR reads in MiXCR, keeping a single row per CDR3 protein. This table holds hundreds of thousands of distinct CDR3 sequences, roughly 17% found once. Material: blood. The origin of the receptors is a woman aged 25 to 45 with Graves' hyperthyroidism.

This clonotype was recorded at least ten times. V gene TRBV11-3 combines with J gene TRBJ2-5, with D possibly being TRBD2 (7 bases). The CDR3 totals 16 residues. Deletions cut 5 bases from V and 2 bases from J, with 18 bases between. Germline V gene data show CDR1 as SGHNT and CDR2 as YENEEA. DNA of the CDR3: TGTGCCAGCAGCCCTGGGGGGGCGGGGGAACAAGAGACCCAGTACTTC. It is translated as CASSPGGAGEQETQYF.

This clonotype was detected many times. The chain employs TRBV12-3 or TRBV12-4 and TRBJ2-1; weak D call: TRBD1 (6 bases). CDR3 size: 14 residues. The ends were cut back, 5 bases at V and 0 bases at J, with 8 bases in the middle. The CDR3 DNA is TGTGCCAGCAGTAACAGGGTCTCCTACAATGAGCAGTTCTTC. Its protein is CASSNRVSYNEQFF.

The gene calls are TRBV24-1 and TRBJ2-1; a possible D gene is TRBD2 (5 bases). V dropped 1 base and J dropped 2 bases, with 11 bases sitting between them. The V gene's germline CDR1 is KGHDR and CDR2 SFDVKD. The CDR3 loop spans 16 amino acids. CDR3 nucleotide sequence: TGTGCCACCAGTGATTTAGAGGGAGTGCCCTACAATGAGCAGTTCTTC. This translates into CATSDLEGVPYNEQFF.

At least ten counts were recorded for this clonotype. V is TRBV7-2 and J is TRBJ2-7, with 11 bases fitting TRBD2. Germline V gene sequence: CDR1 SGHTA, CDR2 FQGNSA. Germline trimming cut 3 bases from V and 3 bases from J; bases unmatched to any gene: 7. The length of the CDR3 is 16 residues. CDR3 protein: CASSFTPGTSGYEQYF. DNA for the CDR3: TGTGCCAGCAGCTTCACTCCCGGGACTAGCGGCTACGAGCAGTACTTC.

This clonotype was seen many times. The chain combines TRBV6-6 with TRBJ1-5, with D possibly matching TRBD1 (5 bases). V lost 2 bases to trimming and J lost 0 bases, with 17 bases between them. In germline, CDR1 is MNHNY, CDR2 SVGAGI (reference sequence). This CDR3 is 18 amino acids long. The CDR3: CASSYLGGGDDSNQPQHF. In nucleotides, the CDR3 is TGTGCCAGCAGTTACCTAGGCGGGGGGGATGATAGCAATCAGCCCCAGCATTTT.

V gene TRBV7-2 combines with J gene TRBJ1-2; tentative D call: TRBD1 (5 bases). Germline values: CDR1 SGHTA, CDR2 FQGNSA. The CDR3 extends over 16 amino acids. Trimming shortened V by 4 bases and J by 6 bases, and 21 bases separated the two germline ends. CDR3 amino acids: CASSSRGIWEKDGYTF. The CDR3 DNA reads TGTGCCAGCAGCTCACGGGGGATTTGGGAGAAGGATGGCTACACCTTC.

This clonotype has more than one count but fewer than ten. V usage is TRBV6-1 and J usage is TRBJ2-5; 10 bases line up with TRBD2. The CDR3 contains 14 residues. CDR1 MNHNS and CDR2 SASEGT come from the germline V gene. V lost 2 bases, J lost 5 bases, and 2 bases stayed unmatched. In nucleotides, the CDR3 is TGTGCCAGCAGTGAAAGCGGGAGGGGGGAGACCCAGTACTTC. This translates into CASSESGRGETQYF.

This clonotype was counted at least ten times. This rearrangement joins TRBV7-8 to TRBJ1-1; possible D gene TRBD1, 6 bases. Germline V gene data show CDR1 as SGHVS and CDR2 as FQNEAQ. The CDR3 runs to 14 residues. Trimming took off 4 bases at V and 4 bases at J, with 13 bases between the two ends. The CDR3: CASSSRGSVTEAFF. As DNA, the CDR3 is TGTGCCAGCAGCTCCAGGGGAAGCGTCACTGAAGCTTTCTTT.

This clonotype was counted ten times or more. The chain combines TRBV30 with TRBJ2-7; D is unresolved. Germline loops: CDR1 GTSNPN, CDR2 SVGIG (reference sequence). V was trimmed by 2 bases and J by 4 bases, leaving 12 bases between them. The CDR3 runs to 13 residues. The CDR3 coding sequence is TGTGCCTGGAGTTTTAACACCAGATACGAGCAGTACTTC. Translated: CAWSFNTRYEQYF.

CDR3 sequence: CASSLALGGTGELFF. In nucleotides, the CDR3 is TGTGCCAGCAGCTTAGCCCTTGGGGGCACCGGGGAGCTGTTTTTT. The chain links TRBV11-2 to TRBJ2-2; either TRBD1 or TRBD2 may supply D (5 bases each). The CDR3 is 15 residues long. Trimming cost V 1 base and J 4 bases, with 10 bases left between them. Germline CDR1 reads SGHAT; CDR2 reads FQNNGV.